This TCR beta chain was sequenced for a study of PD-L1 blockade in urothelial cancer. Overall study context: Men with urothelial cancer arising in the bladder made up about 90% of the roughly 29 patients. The number of prior chemotherapy regimens per patient was 0 to 3. Whole-study results and caveats: Expansion of tumor-associated blood clones at 3 weeks was greater in durable-benefit patients.

Worth noting for this clone: Its antigen remains unidentified.

Patient sample counts ranged from 1 to 8, pretreatment and on-treatment. Assay used: immunoSEQ multiplex PCR; TCRdb lists only in-frame clones, some missing. Here the sample spans around 100,000 clones, 91% being singletons. Germline CDR1 reads SQVTM; CDR2 reads ANQGSEA. The CDR3 is made up of 12 amino acids. Trimming took 4 bases from V and 9 from J; bases not matched to a gene: 5. This TCR was sampled from a woman older than 75 with urothelial cancer. Specimen: PBMCs, collected around atezolizumab (anti-PD-L1) treatment. The chain combines TRBV29-1 with TRBJ2-1; 8 bases line up with TRBD1. CDR3 region: CSVGQGAGEQFF. DNA for the CDR3: TGCAGCGTTGGCCAGGGGGCAGGTGAGCAGTTCTTC.